The clone carrying this T cell receptor beta chain is a singleton in its sample. Antigen: not known. The assay was immunoSEQ multiplex PCR, and TCRdb's table has in-frame clones only and misses some. Of approximately 120,000 clones listed, roughly 87% were seen once; the top ten hold about 5.2%. The record originates from a study of T cell responses to AZD1222 COVID-19 vaccine. Study-level results: In a largely white British group with more females than males, clonal diversity was possibly underestimated.

This CDR3 has 15 residues. Germline CDR1 reads SNHLY; CDR2 reads FYNNEI. V gave up 4 bases and J gave up 2 bases, with 11 bases separating them. The chain joins TRBV2 to TRBJ1-4, with D possibly TRBD1 on 6 matching bases. This material consisted of peripheral blood, taken on day 0 of AZD1222 vaccination. This sequence was found in an adult in good health. CDR3 residues: CASSGTGPTNEKLFF. Written as DNA, the CDR3 is TGTGCCAGCAGTGGCACAGGGCCTACTAATGAAAAACTGTTTTTT.